The TCR beta chain under discussion was sequenced for a study of blood T cell repertoires in COVID-19. At the level of the study: Samples came from the United States, Italy and Spain, spanning acute and convalescent COVID-19. PBMCs, B-cell-depleted T cells, or T cells were the source of the cDNA or gDNA that made up the material.

In the authors' methods: Nucleated cell number was recorded as an estimate derived from reference gene primer amplification. Sequencing used immunoSEQ multiplex PCR; TCRdb keeps in-frame clones, though not all of them. For V, J and clone size, that table is used; D and trimming come from the DNA. The table records 94,000 or so clones, 70% to 90% of them present only once. The CDR3 covers 17 residues. J lost 6 bases, V lost 2 bases, and 8 bases had no gene match. Looked up from germline, CDR1 is MNHEY and CDR2 is SVGEGT. The sequencing input was peripheral blood. The clonotype comes from a woman in her 70s with acute or convalescent COVID-19. V is TRBV6-2 or TRBV6-3 and J is TRBJ2-3; TRBD2 matches 13 bases. CDR3 protein: CASSYTLTSGRWDTQYF. The DNA for the CDR3 is TGTGCCAGCAGTTACACCCTGACTAGCGGGAGGTGGGATACGCAGTATTTT.